Listed here are 23 T cell receptor beta chains from one sample, sequenced in a study of immune evolution from preneoplasia to lung adenocarcinoma. Here immunoSEQ multiplex PCR was the method, and the copy in TCRdb shows in-frame clones only, minus some. Among 39,000 or so clones, over 75% were seen once, and the ten largest hold about 4.7%. The sequenced sample was FFPE invasive lung adenocarcinoma tissue. These receptors all come from a person in their sixties or seventies with lung adenocarcinoma.

This chain connects TRBV7-8 to TRBJ1-1; 7 nucleotides align to TRBD1. The J segment lost 2 bases and the V segment lost 5 bases, leaving 20 bases of the junction unmatched. The length of the CDR3 is 19 residues. The germline CDR1 and CDR2 sequences are SGHVS and FQNEAQ. The CDR3 spells CASSPRSGGADRLNTEAFF. CDR3 in DNA: TGTGCCAGCAGCCCCCGTTCAGGGGGTGCAGACAGACTAAACACTGAAGCTTTCTTT.

V is TRBV6-6 and J is TRBJ2-5, with D perhaps TRBD1 (6 bases). The CDR3 covers 13 residues. V was pared by 5 bases and J by 1 base, with 8 bases between. CDR1 and CDR2 (germline): MNHNY, SVGAGI (reference sequence). CDR3 amino acids: CASSQGFQETQYF. The DNA of the CDR3 is TGTGCCAGCAGTCAGGGGTTCCAAGAGACCCAGTACTTC.

The chain employs TRBV21-1 and TRBJ2-7; the D call in the table, TRBD2, was not verified against the DNA. TRBV21-1 is a known pseudogene. This CDR3 is built from 16 residues. The CDR3 is CASSKSPTSDSYEQYF. The DNA for the CDR3 is TGTGCCAGCAGCAAAAGTCCGACTAGCGACTCCTACGAGCAGTACTTC.

The chain couples TRBV2 to TRBJ2-1; D uncertain. V was shortened by 4 bases and J by 7 bases, with 8 bases between the two germline ends. Per germline, CDR1 SNHLY and CDR2 FYNNEI. There are 12 residues in the CDR3. The CDR3 here is CASSVLSNEQFF. DNA of the CDR3: TGTGCCAGCAGTGTACTTAGTAATGAGCAGTTCTTC. Variable domain in full (rest from reference TRBV2 and TRBJ2-1): EPEVTQTPSHQVTQMGQEVILRCVPISNHLYFYWYRQILGQKVEFLVSFYNNEISEKSEIFDDQFSVERPDGSNFTLKIRSTKLEDSAMYFCASSVLSNEQFFGPGTRLTVL.

V is TRBV28 and J is TRBJ2-1; TRBD2 aligns across 7 bases. Germline CDR1 MDHEN, CDR2 SYDVKM. Unmatched junction bases numbered 13, after V lost 3 bases and J lost 5 bases. The CDR3 sequence is 17 residues long. CDR3 nucleotide sequence: TGTGCCAGCAGTTTCGCCTATGGCCAGCGGGATGACAATGAGCAGTTCTTC. Protein sequence: CASSFAYGQRDDNEQFF.

This rearrangement joins TRBV2 to TRBJ2-7; 9 bases line up with TRBD2. The CDR3 consists of 18 residues. V dropped 7 bases and J dropped 6; count of bases not matched to a gene: 22. Germline assignment: CDR1 SNHLY and CDR2 FYNNEI. CDR3: CASTLLTPVNSGSSEQYF. CDR3 nucleotide sequence: TGTGCCAGCACCCTATTGACCCCCGTAAATAGCGGGAGTTCCGAGCAGTACTTC. Full variable domain (rest looked up from reference TRBV2 and TRBJ2-7): EPEVTQTPSHQVTQMGQEVILRCVPISNHLYFYWYRQILGQKVEFLVSFYNNEISEKSEIFDDQFSVERPDGSNFTLKIRSTKLEDSAMYFCASTLLTPVNSGSSEQYFGPGTRLTVT.

Points on this clone: This CDR3 is also generated by other DNA sequences in the sample. The chain combines TRBV7-2 with TRBJ2-1; D is uncertain. The germline CDR1 and CDR2 sequences are SGHTA and FQGNSA. The ends were cut back, 2 bases at V and 1 base at J, with 3 bases in the middle. CDR3 length: 13 residues. DNA for the CDR3: TGTGCCAGCAGCTTAACGTCCTACAATGAGCAGTTCTTC. Translated: CASSLTSYNEQFF.

The rearrangement links TRBV7-2 to TRBJ2-7; TRBD1 matches 9 bases. V lost 5 bases and J lost 3; bases outside the gene matches: 8. This CDR3 spans 15 amino acids. In germline, CDR1 is SGHTA, CDR2 FQGNSA. The CDR3 here is CASSPDRDRVYEQYF. The CDR3 coding sequence is TGTGCCAGCAGCCCCGACCGGGACAGGGTCTACGAGCAGTACTTC.

The chain links TRBV4-1 to TRBJ1-4; perhaps TRBD1 as D (5 bases). This CDR3 comprises 16 residues. V lost 4 bases and J 6 bases, leaving 18 bases between the germline ends. Germline V CDR1 and CDR2: MGHRA, YSYEKL. CDR3 nucleotides: TGCGCCAGCAGCCGAAGGGGAAGGGAGACGGATGAAAAACTGTTTTTT. It codes for CASSRRGRETDEKLFF.

The chain has TRBV28 and TRBJ2-1; no reliable D call. This CDR3 region has 12 residues. CDR1 is MDHEN and CDR2 is SYDVKM in the germline V gene. The V end lost 5 bases, the J end lost 8 bases, and 10 bases lay between the germline ends. The CDR3 sequence: CASSLPWDEQFF. The CDR3 DNA follows: TGTGCCAGCAGTCTACCCTGGGATGAGCAGTTCTTC.

This chain connects TRBV4-1 to TRBJ2-7; TRBD1 might be the D (6 bases). The CDR3 totals 18 residues. Looked up from germline, CDR1 is MGHRA and CDR2 is YSYEKL. V shed 3 bases and J shed 2 bases, with 23 bases lying between them. In DNA form, the CDR3 reads TGCGCCAGCAGCCAGGGTATTTTGTTTCTACAGGGCCCCTACGAGCAGTACTTC. Protein: CASSQGILFLQGPYEQYF.

The rearrangement uses TRBV9 and TRBJ2-1; 7 bases agree with TRBD2. Per the germline V gene, CDR1 is SGDLS and CDR2 is YYNGEE. J lost 6 bases, V lost 0 bases, and 6 bases had no gene match. This CDR3 region has 15 residues. The chain's CDR3 is CASSVDGRTLNEQFF. The CDR3 nucleotides read TGTGCCAGCAGCGTAGACGGGAGGACCCTCAATGAGCAGTTCTTC.

The chain has TRBV7-2 and TRBJ1-2; D gene uncertain. CDR1 is SGHTA, CDR2 FQGNSA, per germline. The CDR3 length is 13 residues. Trimming pared 4 bases from V and 1 base from J, leaving 7 bases between. The CDR3 nucleotides read TGTGCCAGCAGCTCTCAACTTAACTATGGCTACACCTTC. This codes for CASSSQLNYGYTF.

Only a few counts were recorded for this clone. This same CDR3 is encoded by further DNA sequences in the sample. The genes are TRBV9 and TRBJ2-1; D may be TRBD2 (6 bases). The V gene's germline CDR1 is SGDLS and CDR2 YYNGEE. CDR3 length: 15 residues. Trimming shortened V by 0 bases and J by 1 base, and 8 bases separated the two germline ends. For the CDR3, the DNA is TGTGCCAGCAGCGTAGGAGGAGGGTCCTACAATGAGCAGTTCTTC. Protein: CASSVGGGSYNEQFF.

The chain couples TRBV5-1 to TRBJ2-7, with unresolved D. Trimming stripped 0 bases from V and 2 bases from J, with 3 bases between. CDR3 length: 12 amino acids. Germline values: CDR1 SGHRS, CDR2 YFSETQ. CDR3 loop: CASSLGAYEQYF. The CDR3 nucleotides read TGCGCCAGCAGCTTGGGTGCCTACGAGCAGTACTTC.

The J gene is TRBJ2-7, the V gene TRBV7-2; either TRBD1 or TRBD2 may supply D (5 bases each). The CDR3 is made up of 14 amino acids. The germline V gene has CDR1 SGHTA and CDR2 FQGNSA. With 5 bases removed from V and 7 bases from J, the gap between germline ends came to 18 bases. CDR3 DNA sequence: TGTGCCAGCAGCCCAGGGATGAGGGAAACGGAGCAGTACTTC. Its protein product is CASSPGMRETEQYF.

The CDR3 nucleotides are TGTGCCTGGAGTGTACAGACTAGCGGGAGAGTCGGGGAGCTGTTTTTT. It codes for CAWSVQTSGRVGELFF. The V and J genes are TRBV30 and TRBJ2-2; 12 bases are a match to TRBD2. The CDR3 has 16 residues. Germline CDR1 and CDR2: GTSNPN and SVGIG (reference sequence). V shed 0 bases, J shed 7 bases, and the junction held 6 bases outside the gene matches.

The chain employs TRBV27 and TRBJ2-1, with D unresolved. The germline gives CDR1 MNHEY, CDR2 SMNVEV (reference sequence). V was cut by 2 bases and J by 3 bases, with 8 bases left in between. The CDR3 contains 14 residues. CDR3 sequence (DNA): TGTGCCAGCAGTTTAGGTCCACGCTACAATGAGCAGTTCTTC. Protein product: CASSLGPRYNEQFF.

This clone was seen just once. The rearrangement joins TRBV29-1 to TRBJ1-1, with 7 bases identical to TRBD1. Losses at the gene ends were 5 bases for V and 5 bases for J; bases not matched to a gene: 8. Germline lookup yields CDR1 SQVTM and CDR2 ANQGSEA. The CDR3 extends over 13 amino acids. CDR3: CSVSRQGRTEAFF. The CDR3 coding sequence is TGCAGCGTTAGTAGACAGGGTCGGACTGAAGCTTTCTTT.

J is TRBJ1-1 and V is TRBV18; unclear D gene. Per the germline V gene, CDR1 is KGHSH and CDR2 is LQKENI. This CDR3 spans 13 amino acids. Between the trimmed V and J ends, which lost 2 bases and 7 bases, there was a span of 11 bases. The CDR3 bases are TGTGCCAGCTCACCAGGTAACCCTCTTGAAGCTTTCTTT. It encodes CASSPGNPLEAFF.

V is TRBV4-2 and J is TRBJ1-5, with 8 bases identical to TRBD1. CDR3 length: 17 amino acids. The V gene's germline CDR1 is LGHNA and CDR2 YNFKEQ. V trimming: 0 bases; J trimming: 2 bases; junction bases outside the gene matches: 6. CDR3 sequence reads: CASSQDQGAFGNQPQHF. As DNA, the CDR3 is TGTGCCAGCAGCCAAGATCAGGGGGCGTTTGGCAATCAGCCCCAGCATTTT.

This chain links TRBV5-6 with TRBJ1-1, with D unresolved. CDR1 and CDR2 (germline): SGHDT, YYEEEE. This CDR3 is 12 amino acids long. Trimming took 1 base from V and 3 from J, leaving 4 bases between them. The CDR3: CASSLSDTEAFF. For the CDR3, the DNA is TGTGCCAGCAGCTTGTCTGACACTGAAGCTTTCTTT. Looking up the rest from reference TRBV5-6 and TRBJ1-1 gives the full variable domain: DAGVTQSPTHLIKTRGQQVTLRCSPKSGHDTVSWYQQALGQGPQFIFQYYEEEERQRGNFPDRFSGHQFPNYSSELNVNALLLGDSALYLCASSLSDTEAFFGQGTRLTVV.

The genes are TRBV19 and TRBJ2-3; D might be TRBD1 (5 bases). Trimming stripped 4 bases from V and 1 base from J, with 9 bases between. This CDR3 comprises 14 residues. The germline V gene has CDR1 LNHDA and CDR2 SQIVND (reference sequence). The CDR3 loop is CASSNVRGTDTQYF. The CDR3 DNA follows: TGTGCCAGTAGTAACGTCAGGGGCACAGATACGCAGTATTTT.